This entry describes one T cell receptor beta chain. Its specific antigen is unknown. No base quality information exists; no much larger clone differs at one position. Sequencing of the TRB variable region was done with the immunoSEQ hsTCRB v3.0 assay at survey level resolution. A depth of about 35,000-55,000 T-cell genomes per sample was targeted for TRB sequencing. TRB libraries were pooled and sequenced on an Illumina MiSeq using a v3 150-cycle kit. As for the original processing: Repertoire analysis was run in R within a reproducible Nextflow workflow that covered QC, data transformation and analysis. LymphoSeq2, an R package for AIRR-Seq data exploration, was used to implement custom analyses. A few samples yielding fewer than 5000 total TRB sequences were excluded, leaving 150 to 200 analyzed HIV repertoires. Among the 188 retained HIV repertoires, about 57 were collected before ART initiation and roughly 130 were collected after ART initiation. Repertoires were downsampled to 5000 TRB nucleotide sequences, and summary statistics were averaged over 100 downsampling iterations. Only TRB sequences with CDR3 regions of at least seven amino acids were retained for analysis. Two measures captured diversity: a Shannon entropy-derived clonality score and the Gini coefficient. In repertoire networks, the top 5000 CDR3 amino acid sequences were linked whenever an edit distance of one separated two sequences. GLIPH2 predicted antigen specificity groups and MHC restriction for TRB CDR3 amino acid sequences. CDR3 amino acid sequences were matched against VDJdb and McPAS-TCR to flag known CMV, EBV, HIV or tissue antigen associations. Pre-ART, post-ART and control groups were compared with Wilcoxon signed-rank tests and Holm-Bonferroni correction. This is the immuneACCESS table as TCRdb keeps it, with only in-frame sequences that have V and J called. A part of the clones is gone; compared with another copy, unresolved V genes explain less than half, and the rest is unexplained. The DNA was the basis for D and trimming; V, J and clone size are from that table. This sample lists approximately 25,000 clones; under 90% were detected once. The top ten clonotypes cover 8.8% of the sample.

This sample is drawn from a study of long-term antiretroviral therapy in people with HIV (dated 2022 in TCRdb). Concerning the study at large: The earliest samples were collected about a decade before the 2015 WHO recommendation for immediate ART, when ART was typically delayed until CD4 counts fell. From some 28 adults with confirmed HIV infection, the cohort provided fewer than 200 cryopreserved PBMC samples, gathered serially across a mean of approximately six years (range 1-12). No cross-contamination during QIAcube processing was shown when test extractions of a monoclonal T-cell line were performed alongside approximately 32 polyclonal samples. This retrospective serial study examined whether starting ART and sustained HIV suppression were associated with changes in the composition and diversity of the TRB repertoire in peripheral blood. About 40% of the 30 participants with HIV were female.

V is cut back by 6 bases and J by 3 bases, with 12 bases in the junction unmatched. Reading from cysteine to phenylalanine, the CDR3 counts 16 amino acids. CDR3 DNA only is kept here, 48 bases in frame from base 1. The germline V gene (reference sequence) sets CDR1 to SEHNR and CDR2 to FQNEAQ. Inclusion was restricted to participants for whom at least one PBMC sample before ART initiation and at least two post-ART samples were available. All participants with HIV were treated in the United States of America. Before DNA extraction, cryopreserved samples of 1-10 million PBMC were thawed and then washed. At the time of the earliest PBMC sample for each participant with HIV, ages ranged from roughly 23 to 60 years. PBMC samples were contributed by each participant from 1-4 timepoints before ART initiation and 2-8 timepoints after ART initiation, with a median of 7 samples. Serial HIV viral load, CD4+ T-cell count, ART history and demographic data were obtained for every participant. Genomic DNA was extracted from unsorted PBMC with a Qiagen kit on a QIAcube, processed in batches of 12 samples.

Results the study describes overall, beyond this receptor: Unsorted PBMC were profiled instead of sorted CD4+ and CD8+ T cells because pre-ART samples had limited cell numbers. Compared with controls, HIV repertoires had narrower CDR3 length ranges, and the network structure pointed to an antigen-experienced repertoire that shifted only slightly toward naive after ART. A significant increase in TRB diversity was found to be associated with ART initiation, although TRB diversity was observed to remain significantly below that of transplant donor controls even after long-term ART. Inferences about post-ART repertoire changes were limited because no data were available on ART adherence, viral resistance or therapy changes. Samples dated from the mid-2000s to the late 2010s, and the ART regimens used may be less effective than current ones. Expanded TRB clones identified before ART initiation dominated the repertoire across all time points, though the dominance fluctuated and decreased in many PLHIV after ART. Since PBMC availability was limited, sequencing covered only the TCR beta chain, with no alpha chain pairing.

The receptor was isolated from a man between 40 and 49 years old with HIV. The chain is assembled from TRBV7-9 and TRBJ2-5; TRBD2 fits 8 bases in the junction. Material: unsorted PBMCs, obtained roughly 4.8 years after starting antiretroviral therapy. The CDR3 in this case is CASSPLAGGVEETQYF. Here is the DNA: TGTGCCAGCAGTCCCCTGGCGGGAGGAGTTGAAGAGACCCAGTACTTC. This CDR3, with the reference TRBV7-9 and TRBJ2-5 proteins standing in past its ends, gives the full variable domain DTGVSQNPRHKITKRGQNVTFRCDPISEHNRLYWYRQTLGQGPEFLTYFQNEAQLEKSRLLSDRFSAERPKGSFSTLEIQRTEQGDSAMYLCASSPLAGGVEETQYFGPGTRLLVL.